The 30 T cell receptor beta chains below were found in one sample sequenced in a study of T cell responses to AZD1222 COVID-19 vaccine. Only in-frame clones appear in the TCRdb table, and some are missing; sequencing was by immunoSEQ multiplex PCR. The sample includes some 120,000 clones, about nine tenths of them seen just once. The sample was peripheral blood, taken 28 days after the second dose of the MenACWY control vaccine. All receptors come from an adult who received the MenACWY meningococcal vaccine as a control.

This clone is a singleton in its sample. V gene TRBV14 combines with J gene TRBJ2-5; D is possibly TRBD1 (5 bases). CDR1 and CDR2 (germline): SGHDN, FVKESK. The CDR3 is made up of 17 amino acids. The V end was cut by 0 bases, the J end by 5 bases, with 19 bases between. CDR3 loop: CASSQDHDSRSPETQYF. The CDR3 nucleotides read TGTGCCAGCAGCCAAGATCACGACAGTAGGTCGCCGGAGACCCAGTACTTC.

The chain links TRBV9 to TRBJ2-7; 8 bases are a match to TRBD2. The CDR3 loop spans 15 amino acids. Germline V gene data show CDR1 as SGDLS and CDR2 as YYNGEE. Trimming took 0 bases from V and 8 from J; bases not matched to a gene: 10. As DNA, the CDR3 is TGTGCCAGCAGCGTAGGACGTCGGGGGGGCTTGAAGCAGTACGTC. It codes for CASSVGRRGGLKQYV.

This rearrangement joins TRBV6-5 to TRBJ2-7; 7 nucleotides align to TRBD1. V lost 7 bases, J lost 1 base, and 7 bases stayed unmatched. Germline V gene data show CDR1 as MNHEY and CDR2 as SVGAGI. The CDR3 runs 14 residues. The CDR3 spells CASKDRALSYEQYF. In DNA, the CDR3 is TGTGCCAGCAAAGACAGGGCTCTTTCCTACGAGCAGTACTTC.

The chain carries TRBV11-2 and TRBJ1-4; D might be TRBD1 (5 bases). The V and J ends lost 3 bases and 0 bases respectively, with 14 bases between them. The CDR3 is 17 amino acids. CDR1 and CDR2 (germline): SGHAT, FQNNGV. CDR3 sequence: CASSLDTFAATNEKLFF. CDR3 in DNA: TGTGCCAGCAGCTTGGACACTTTCGCAGCAACTAATGAAAAACTGTTTTTT. Complete variable domain (other parts from reference TRBV11-2 and TRBJ1-4): EAGVAQSPRYKIIEKRQSVAFWCNPISGHATLYWYQQILGQGPKLLIQFQNNGVVDDSQLPKDRFSAERLKGVDSTLKIQPAKLEDSAVYLCASSLDTFAATNEKLFFGSGTQLSVL.

The chain couples TRBV30 to TRBJ1-1; D unclear. The CDR3 length is 13 residues. Germline assignment: CDR1 GTSNPN and CDR2 SVGIG (reference sequence). Trimming took 0 bases from V and 2 from J, leaving 7 bases between them. The CDR3 loop reads CAWSVGKNTEAFF. Here the CDR3 DNA reads TGTGCCTGGAGTGTCGGGAAAAACACTGAAGCTTTCTTT. Full variable domain (missing parts from reference TRBV30 and TRBJ1-1): SQTIHQWPATLVQPVGSPLSLECTVEGTSNPNLYWYRQAAGRGLQLLFYSVGIGQISSEVPQNLSASRPQDRQFILSSKKLLLSDSGFYLCAWSVGKNTEAFFGQGTRLTVV.

This chain links TRBV6-1 with TRBJ2-7, with D possibly being TRBD1 (6 bases). Germline loops: CDR1 MNHNS, CDR2 SASEGT. V lost 2 bases and J lost 2, with 7 bases in between. There are 13 residues in the CDR3. The CDR3 here is CASSEQGPYEQYV. The DNA for the CDR3 is TGTGCCAGCAGTGAACAGGGGCCCTACGAGCAGTACGTC.

This sequence joins TRBV19 and TRBJ2-5; D is unresolved. CDR3 length: 12 residues. V was pared by 3 bases and J by 4 bases, with 6 bases between. Germline CDR1 is LNHDA and CDR2 is SQIVND (reference sequence). The CDR3 loop reads CASSIIGETQYF. CDR3 nucleotides: TGTGCCAGTAGTATCATTGGAGAGACCCAGTACTTC. Based on the CDR3 plus reference TRBV19 and TRBJ2-5, the full variable domain is DGGITQSPKYLFRKEGQNVTLSCEQNLNHDAMYWYRQDPGQGLRLIYYSQIVNDFQKGDIAEGYSVSREKKESFPLTVTSAQKNPTAFYLCASSIIGETQYFGPGTRLLVL.

This chain links TRBV28 with TRBJ1-4, with TRBD1 matching 7 bases. CDR3 length: 16 residues. Looked up from germline, CDR1 is MDHEN and CDR2 is SYDVKM. After removal of 1 base from V and 1 base from J, the junction contained 3 bases not matched to a gene. The CDR3 DNA sequence: TGTGCCAGCAGTTTATACGGGACAGAAACTAATGAAAAACTGTTTTTT. Translating it yields CASSLYGTETNEKLFF.

The J gene is TRBJ1-5, the V gene TRBV28, with no clear D. The V and J ends lost 5 bases and 3 bases respectively, with 23 bases between them. Germline V CDR1 and CDR2: MDHEN, SYDVKM. The CDR3 has 18 residues. The CDR3 DNA is TGTGCCAGCAGTCCGCGTTGGGTTCTTGGGAGGGTCAATCAGCCCCAGCATTTT. This encodes CASSPRWVLGRVNQPQHF.

The chain has TRBV10-3 and TRBJ2-7; possibly TRBD2 for D (6 bases). CDR1 and CDR2 (germline): ENHRY, SYGVKD. This CDR3 comprises 13 residues. With 7 bases removed from V and 3 bases from J, the gap between germline ends came to 13 bases. This chain's CDR3 is CAITPLEGYEQYF. Here the CDR3 DNA reads TGTGCCATCACCCCACTGGAGGGCTACGAGCAGTACTTC.

The J gene is TRBJ2-3, the V gene TRBV12-3 or TRBV12-4, with a tentative D call TRBD2 (6 bases). This CDR3 spans 12 amino acids. With 9 bases removed from V and 4 bases from J, the gap between germline ends came to 11 bases. The CDR3 sequence: CASRGIADTQYF. The CDR3, as DNA: TGTGCCAGTCGGGGGATTGCAGATACGCAGTATTTT.

This clone was seen a single time. The chain has TRBV27 and TRBJ2-5; the match to TRBD1 covers 8 bases. The CDR3 loop spans 17 amino acids. Unmatched junction bases numbered 11, after V lost 0 bases and J lost 5 bases. Germline V gene data show CDR1 as MNHEY and CDR2 as SMNVEV (reference sequence). Here the CDR3 reads CASSLSPRTGRRETQYF. DNA of the CDR3: TGTGCCAGCAGTTTATCCCCTAGGACAGGGAGAAGGGAGACCCAGTACTTC.

The V call is TRBV7-2, the J call TRBJ1-6, with D hard to call. Trimming shortened V by 1 base and J by 0 bases, and 13 bases separated the two germline ends. Germline loops: CDR1 SGHTA, CDR2 FQGNSA. The CDR3 runs 18 residues. The CDR3 nucleotides are TGTGCCAGCAGCTTAGGCAGCTCCCATTCCTCCTATAATTCACCCCTCCACTTT. Residues: CASSLGSSHSSYNSPLHF.

V and J are TRBV5-1 and TRBJ2-5, with 7 positions matching TRBD2. The trim removed 1 base at V and 0 bases at J, leaving 3 bases unmatched. The germline V gene encodes CDR1 SGHRS and CDR2 YFSETQ. The CDR3 covers 15 residues. CDR3 coding DNA: TGCGCCAGCAGCTTGCGCGCGGGGGACCAAGAGACCCAGTACTTC. Amino acid sequence: CASSLRAGDQETQYF. Supplemented by reference TRBV5-1 and TRBJ2-5, the full variable domain reads KAGVTQTPRYLIKTRGQQVTLSCSPISGHRSVSWYQQTPGQGLQFLFEYFSETQRNKGNFPGRFSGRQFSNSRSEMNVSTLELGDSALYLCASSLRAGDQETQYFGPGTRLLVL.

The chain couples TRBV2 to TRBJ1-5; D is uncertain. The germline V gene has CDR1 SNHLY and CDR2 FYNNEI. Trimming pared 4 bases from V and 0 bases from J, leaving 13 bases between. This CDR3 comprises 16 residues. The CDR3 here is CASSVLGIYSNQPQHF. Written as DNA, the CDR3 is TGTGCCAGCAGTGTCCTCGGGATATATAGCAATCAGCCCCAGCATTTT.

The rearrangement joins TRBV2 to TRBJ2-5; D may be TRBD2 (6 bases). Trimming pared 7 bases from V and 7 bases from J, leaving 22 bases between. The CDR3 totals 15 residues. CDR1 and CDR2 from the germline V gene are SNHLY and FYNNEI. In nucleotides, the CDR3 is TGTGCCAGCATGATGTCCCGGGACTCTTTAGGGACCCAGTACTTC. The encoded protein is CASMMSRDSLGTQYF.

This clone showed up just once. V usage is TRBV7-8 and J usage is TRBJ1-1; a weak D match, TRBD1 (5 bases). The CDR3 covers 15 residues. Germline CDR1 reads SGHVS; CDR2 reads FQNEAQ. The V end was cut by 5 bases, the J end by 0 bases, with 13 bases between. This CDR3 reads CASSPGKGMNTEAFF. As DNA, the CDR3 is TGTGCCAGCAGCCCAGGGAAGGGGATGAACACTGAAGCTTTCTTT.

V is TRBV11-3 and J is TRBJ2-5; tentatively, D is TRBD1 (5 bases). Per germline, CDR1 SGHNT and CDR2 YENEEA. This CDR3 has 13 residues. The V and J ends lost 1 base and 4 bases respectively, with 7 bases between them. CDR3 bases: TGTGCCAGCAGCTTAGGCAGGGTAGAGACCCAGTACTTC. Translated, it gives CASSLGRVETQYF. Variable domain in full (rest from reference TRBV11-3 and TRBJ2-5): EAGVVQSPRYKIIEKKQPVAFWCNPISGHNTLYWYLQNLGQGPELLIRYENEEAVDDSQLPKDRFSAERLKGVDSTLKIQPAELGDSAVYLCASSLGRVETQYFGPGTRLLVL.

V usage is TRBV6-5 and J usage is TRBJ1-4, with TRBD1 as a possible D gene (5 bases). Trimming left V 7 bases short and J 3 bases short, with 12 bases between. The CDR3 is made up of 14 amino acids. Germline CDR1 reads MNHEY; CDR2 reads SVGAGI. The CDR3 is CASTQGRSNEKLFF. For the CDR3, the DNA is TGTGCCAGCACGCAGGGCCGCTCTAATGAAAAACTGTTTTTT.

The V and J genes are TRBV24-1 and TRBJ2-6; D is unclear. Germline-derived CDR1 and CDR2 are KGHDR and SFDVKD. V lost 3 bases and J 1 base, leaving 9 bases between the germline ends. There are 16 residues in the CDR3. In DNA, the CDR3 is TGTGCCACCAGTGATATCAGACCGTCTGGGGCCAACGTCCTGACTTTC. Protein product: CATSDIRPSGANVLTF.

The V and J genes are TRBV6-1 and TRBJ1-5, with D perhaps matching TRBD1 (6 bases). V was shortened by 2 bases and J by 7 bases, with 15 bases between the two germline ends. The CDR3 is 15 amino acids. From germline, CDR1 is MNHNS and CDR2 SASEGT. The CDR3 is CASSEREGEGQPQHF. The CDR3 DNA reads TGTGCCAGCAGTGAAAGGGAGGGGGAAGGACAGCCCCAGCATTTT.

The CDR3, as DNA: TGTGCCACCAGCAGAGATTTAGGACTAGTGTCTTTCACAGATACGCAGTATTTT. It yields the protein CATSRDLGLVSFTDTQYF. The chain recombines TRBV15 with TRBJ2-3; 7 bases fit TRBD2. Per germline, CDR1 LNHNV and CDR2 YYDKDF (reference sequence). V shed 0 bases and J 2 bases; nucleotides not matched to a gene: 11. The CDR3 covers 18 residues. The entire variable domain, with the rest obtained from reference TRBV15 and TRBJ2-3, is as follows: DAMVIQNPRYQVTQFGKPVTLSCSQTLNHNVMYWYQQKSSQAPKLLFHYYDKDFNNEADTPDNFQSRRPNTSFCFLDIRSPGLGDTAMYLCATSRDLGLVSFTDTQYFGPGTRLTVL.

This clone has just one count. The gene calls are TRBV27 and TRBJ2-7; TRBD1 might be the D (7 bases). V dropped 2 bases and J dropped 7 bases, with 15 bases sitting between them. The CDR3 contains 14 residues. Germline assignment: CDR1 MNHEY and CDR2 SMNVEV (reference sequence). The CDR3 DNA reads TGTGCCAGCAGTTTAAGCCAGGGGGGCTTGGAGCAGTACTTC. Translated: CASSLSQGGLEQYF.

V gene TRBV5-1 combines with J gene TRBJ2-3; perhaps TRBD1 as D (5 bases). Germline V gives CDR1 SGHRS, CDR2 YFSETQ. V gave up 0 bases and J gave up 2 bases, with 22 bases separating them. The CDR3 covers 19 residues. CDR3 nucleotides: TGCGCCAGCAGCTTGGTGATTGGCAGTGACAGCAGATTCACAGATACGCAGTATTTT. It specifies CASSLVIGSDSRFTDTQYF.

CDR3 DNA sequence: TGTGCCAGCAGCTCCGCCGGAGGGGCAAGGTACGAGCAGTACTTC. It is translated as CASSSAGGARYEQYF. V and J are TRBV5-6 and TRBJ2-7; D might be TRBD2 (6 bases). Germline CDR1 SGHDT, CDR2 YYEEEE. Trimming shortened V by 3 bases and J by 4 bases, and 17 bases separated the two germline ends. The CDR3 has 15 amino acids.

This clone was seen only a few times. The CDR3 region is CASSAKRGYTF. Here the CDR3 DNA reads TGTGCCAGCAGCGCAAAGCGAGGCTACACCTTC. The gene calls are TRBV9 and TRBJ1-2; D remains unclear. Trimming removed 3 bases from V and 8 bases from J, with 8 bases in between. CDR1 and CDR2 from the germline V gene are SGDLS and YYNGEE. This CDR3 contains 11 residues. Filled out from reference TRBV9 and TRBJ1-2, the complete variable domain reads DSGVTQTPKHLITATGQRVTLRCSPRSGDLSVYWYQQSLDQGLQFLIQYYNGEERAKGNILERFSAQQFPDLHSELNLSSLELGDSALYFCASSAKRGYTFGSGTRLTVV.

The V gene is TRBV11-3, the J gene TRBJ1-5; TRBD1 matches 9 bases. Germline V gene lookup returns CDR1 SGHNT and CDR2 YENEEA. The CDR3 consists of 19 residues. V was clipped by 1 base and J by 1 base; unmatched bases: 11. The CDR3 DNA reads as TGTGCCAGCAGCTTAGTAAGACAGGGGGGGGATAACAGCAATCAGCCCCAGCATTTT. Translation: CASSLVRQGGDNSNQPQHF.

The chain links TRBV29-1 to TRBJ2-2; D unresolved. V shed 0 bases and J shed 7 bases, with 9 bases lying between them. The length of the CDR3 is 13 residues. The germline V gene encodes CDR1 SQVTM and CDR2 ANQGSEA. CDR3 bases: TGCAGCGTTGAAGATCAAGGGTTCGGGGAGCTGTTTTTT. It is translated as CSVEDQGFGELFF.

The rearrangement links TRBV18 to TRBJ1-2; tentative D call: TRBD1 (6 bases). The germline CDR1 and CDR2 sequences are KGHSH and LQKENI. This CDR3 region has 14 residues. Trimming took off 1 base at V and 4 bases at J, with 10 bases between the two ends. CDR3 nucleotide sequence: TGTGCCAGCTCACCACTGTGGGGGCCCTATGGCTACACCTTC. Amino acid sequence: CASSPLWGPYGYTF.

The rearrangement uses TRBV5-1 and TRBJ2-5; D is perhaps TRBD1 or TRBD2 (7 bases each). This CDR3 comprises 15 residues. Trimming removed 0 bases at V and 4 bases at J, with 13 bases between. The germline V gene encodes CDR1 SGHRS and CDR2 YFSETQ. The CDR3 sequence is CASSLAGGGGETQYF. CDR3 sequence (DNA): TGCGCCAGCAGCTTGGCAGGGGGGGGCGGAGAGACCCAGTACTTC.